The sequence of this TCR beta chain was determined in a study of T cell changes during pregnancy in multiple sclerosis. The count of this clone is one. The repertoire was sequenced with immunoSEQ multiplex PCR; TCRdb's copy has only in-frame clones and lacks some. This repertoire shows 75,000 to 100,000 clones, around 92% found once; its top ten account for approximately 2%. The germline V gene encodes CDR1 SGHAT and CDR2 FQDESV (reference sequence). V shed 5 bases and J shed 7 bases, with 14 bases lying between them. This CDR3 spans 14 amino acids. The chain recombines TRBV11-1 with TRBJ2-2; D is possibly TRBD1 (5 bases). The sequence derives from a female donor with multiple sclerosis, enrolled in a pregnancy study. The material was peripheral blood, obtained after pregnancy. DNA of the CDR3: TGTGCCAGCAGCAGGGGCAAATGGGGCGGGGAGCTGTTTTTT. This translates into CASSRGKWGGELFF. The whole variable domain, filled in from reference TRBV11-1 and TRBJ2-2, reads EAEVAQSPRYKITEKSQAVAFWCDPISGHATLYWYRQILGQGPELLVQFQDESVVDDSQLPKDRFSAERLKGVDSTLKIQPAELGDSAMYLCASSRGKWGGELFFGEGSRLTVL.